Below, one T cell receptor (beta chain) is given with its context. Profiling relied on immunoSEQ multiplex PCR, and the TCRdb table lists in-frame clones only, not all of them. This sample has more than 150,000 clones, with 85% to 90% found just once. This sample stems from a study of T cell responses to AZD1222 COVID-19 vaccine. Study summary: Second-dose groups at about 4 or about 12 weeks were pooled.

The V gene lost 5 bases and the J gene lost 8 bases, with 15 bases spanning the gap. There are 13 residues in the CDR3. Per germline, CDR1 MNHEY and CDR2 SMNVEV (reference sequence). This chain joins TRBV27 and TRBJ1-2; D unresolved. This receptor was taken from an adult in good health. Specimen: peripheral blood, collected on day 0 of AZD1222 vaccination. CDR3 residues: CASSPSSLPGYTF. In DNA, the CDR3 is TGTGCCAGCAGTCCGAGTTCCCTCCCCGGCTACACCTTC.